The entry below describes one T cell receptor (beta chain). The data belong to a study of shared clonotypes between healthy human individuals. CD8 cells classed as naive were CD45RO-negative and positively selected for CCR7, excluding terminally differentiated effector memory CD45RA+ cells. Each donor was a Caucasian adult residing in Nashville, Tennessee. This CDR3 is built from 13 residues. V was clipped by 7 bases and J by 0 bases, with 11 bases between them. Looked up from germline, CDR1 is SGHRS and CDR2 is YFSETQ. Method: immunoSEQ multiplex PCR; TCRdb's copy keeps in-frame clones and lacks some. The repertoire holds roughly 2.1 million clones, with about 93% as singletons.

Sequencing used naive CD8+ T cells from PBMCs. V is TRBV5-1 and J is TRBJ2-7; perhaps D is TRBD1 or TRBD2 (6 bases each). The TCR originated in a man aged 18 to 30 in good health. Some clones in this sample may be carry-over from other donors' samples. The CDR3 sequence is CASSGGASYEQYF. The DNA for the CDR3 is TGCGCCAGCTCCGGGGGCGCCTCCTACGAGCAGTACTTC.